This T cell receptor beta chain emerged from a study of response to subunit inactivated influenza vaccine. This clonotype has just a few counts. MiXCR was run by TCRdb on the RT-PCR reads, yielding one entry per CDR3 protein. The table lists 400,000 to 650,000 distinct CDR3 sequences, approximately 7.8% of them singletons. Trimming pared 4 bases from V and 0 bases from J, leaving 13 bases between. Germline values: CDR1 SGHRS, CDR2 YFSETQ. The CDR3 is made up of 15 amino acids. This chain uses TRBV5-1 with TRBJ2-5, with no clear D. The input for sequencing was PBMCs from blood, taken about 23 months after vaccination. The receptor was isolated from a man aged 45 to 70 who received an inactivated influenza vaccine. CDR3 residues: CASSPGGLYQETQYF. The CDR3 DNA reads TGCGCCAGCAGCCCGGGTGGTTTATACCAAGAGACCCAGTACTTC.